The 20 T cell receptor beta chains below all came from one sample that was sequenced in a study of T cell responses to AZD1222 COVID-19 vaccine. Method: immunoSEQ multiplex PCR; TCRdb's copy keeps in-frame clones and lacks some. The sample lists 55,000 to 80,000 clones, 84% occurring once. The sequencing here drew on peripheral blood, taken on day 0 of AZD1222 vaccination. Receptors originate from an adult in good health.

This clone was seen more than once but under ten times. The rearrangement links TRBV5-1 to TRBJ2-1, with unresolved D. The germline V and J ends were trimmed by 5 bases and 6 bases, with 12 bases remaining between them. This CDR3 has 13 amino acids. Germline V CDR1 and CDR2: SGHRS, YFSETQ. For the CDR3, the DNA is TGCGCCAGCAGTCTGACTCTCCCCAATGAGCAGTTCTTC. Translating gives CASSLTLPNEQFF.

The rearrangement uses TRBV5-6 and TRBJ1-6; D gene ambiguous. The V gene's germline CDR1 is SGHDT and CDR2 YYEEEE. This CDR3 contains 12 residues. V lost 1 base and J lost 7, with 3 bases in between. The CDR3 nucleotides are TGTGCCAGCAGCTTGCTGAATTCACCCCTCCACTTT. Its translation: CASSLLNSPLHF.

This chain joins TRBV7-3 and TRBJ2-5; D is unresolved. Looked up from germline, CDR1 is SGHTA and CDR2 is FQGTGA. V lost 2 bases to trimming and J lost 5 bases, with 9 bases between them. This CDR3 has 13 residues. The CDR3 protein is CASSLRLGETQYF. The CDR3 region has the DNA TGTGCCAGCAGCTTACGTCTAGGGGAGACCCAGTACTTC. Full variable domain (remainder filled in from reference TRBV7-3 and TRBJ2-5): GAGVSQTPSNKVTEKGKYVELRCDPISGHTALYWYRQSLGQGPEFLIYFQGTGAADDSGLPNDRFFAVRPEGSVSTLKIQRTERGDSAVYLCASSLRLGETQYFGPGTRLLVL.

The chain uses TRBV9 and TRBJ1-1; D gene unclear. Germline values: CDR1 SGDLS, CDR2 YYNGEE. The CDR3 runs to 13 residues. V lost 4 bases and J lost 1, with 8 bases in between. The CDR3 DNA is TGTGCCAGCAGCCCCTTCGAGAACACTGAAGCTTTCTTT. Translated: CASSPFENTEAFF.

The count of this clone is one. The genes are TRBV5-8 and TRBJ1-2; 9 bases line up with TRBD1. The CDR3 runs to 15 residues. The germline gives CDR1 SGHTS, CDR2 YDEGEE. The ends lost 5 bases at V and 0 bases at J; junction bases unmatched: 5. The CDR3 sequence: CASRKDRGANYGYTF. The CDR3, as DNA: TGTGCCAGCAGAAAAGACAGGGGGGCTAACTATGGCTACACCTTC.

This sequence joins TRBV27 and TRBJ1-2; D is undetermined. CDR1 is MNHEY and CDR2 is SMNVEV in the germline V gene (reference sequence). The CDR3 loop spans 14 amino acids. V lost 5 bases to trimming and J lost 6 bases, with 16 bases between them. The CDR3 sequence: CASSPPGIFNGYTF. The CDR3 nucleotides are TGTGCCAGCAGTCCCCCAGGTATCTTTAATGGCTACACCTTC.

V and J are TRBV28 and TRBJ2-7, with D possibly matching TRBD1 (5 bases). The germline gives CDR1 MDHEN, CDR2 SYDVKM. Trimming removed 6 bases from V and 2 bases from J, with 11 bases in between. This CDR3 comprises 13 residues. CDR3 bases: TGTGCCAGCAGCCCAGGGAATCCCTACGAGCAGTACTTC. Amino acids: CASSPGNPYEQYF.

The gene calls are TRBV12-2 and TRBJ2-1; the table gives TRBD2 as D, unverified against the DNA. TRBV12-2 is assigned pseudogene status. This CDR3 comprises 16 residues. This CDR3 is CASRSEPGLAIDEQFF. DNA of the CDR3: TGTGCAAGTCGCTCAGAACCGGGACTAGCTATTGATGAGCAGTTCTTC.

This clone was observed a single time. V usage is TRBV28 and J usage is TRBJ2-3, with unresolved D. From germline, CDR1 is MDHEN and CDR2 SYDVKM. Trimming removed 2 bases from V and 6 bases from J, with 6 bases in between. The length of the CDR3 is 12 residues. In DNA form, the CDR3 reads TGTGCCAGCAGTTTAGCGGTGGATACGCAGTATTTT. Its protein is CASSLAVDTQYF.

CDR3 sequence reads: CASSAGLARGDTQYF. As DNA, the CDR3 is TGTGCCAGCAGCGCGGGACTAGCTCGTGGGGATACGCAGTATTTT. V is TRBV5-8 and J is TRBJ2-3, with 9 bases identical to TRBD2. Germline V gives CDR1 SGHTS, CDR2 YDEGEE. V gave up 4 bases and J gave up 6 bases; unmatched junction bases: 9. This CDR3 is built from 15 residues.

The chain couples TRBV9 to TRBJ1-1; D might be TRBD1 (5 bases). Trimming took off 0 bases at V and 6 bases at J, with 9 bases between the two ends. Germline V gives CDR1 SGDLS, CDR2 YYNGEE. This CDR3 region has 13 residues. The chain's CDR3 is CASSVDLGAEAFF. CDR3 coding DNA: TGTGCCAGCAGCGTAGATCTGGGGGCTGAAGCTTTCTTT.

This clone was counted a few times. The chain uses TRBV27 and TRBJ2-5; 11 positions agree with TRBD2. The J segment lost 5 bases and the V segment lost 8 bases, leaving 13 bases of the junction unmatched. CDR1 and CDR2 from the germline V gene are MNHEY and SMNVEV (reference sequence). The CDR3 contains 16 residues. CDR3 DNA: TGTGCCAGCGGAGGGGTAGCGGGGGGGCCGGAGGAGACCCAGTACTTC. Translation: CASGGVAGGPEETQYF.

The chain carries TRBV12-5 and TRBJ2-2; no reliable D call. The CDR3 has 14 amino acids. The germline CDR1 and CDR2 sequences are LGHNT and FRNRAP. V gave up 3 bases and J gave up 5 bases, with 10 bases separating them. CDR3 nucleotide sequence: TGTGCTAGTGGTTTAAGGCAGCCGACCGGGGAGCTGTTTTTT. The encoded protein is CASGLRQPTGELFF. The variable domain in full, completed from reference TRBV12-5 and TRBJ2-2, reads DARVTQTPRHKVTEMGQEVTMRCQPILGHNTVFWYRQTMMQGLELLAYFRNRAPLDDSGMPKDRFSAEMPDATLATLKIQPSEPRDSAVYFCASGLRQPTGELFFGEGSRLTVL.

The chain recombines TRBV5-6 with TRBJ2-7, with 11 bases aligning to TRBD2. V lost 3 bases to trimming and J lost 4 bases; unmatched junction nucleotides: 6. Germline lookup yields CDR1 SGHDT and CDR2 YYEEEE. This CDR3 has 15 amino acids. CDR3 DNA sequence: TGTGCCAGCAGCTCCTGGGCTAGCGGGGGGTACGAGCAGTACTTC. It specifies CASSSWASGGYEQYF.

The chain is built from TRBV7-9 and TRBJ1-4; 7 bases fit TRBD1. With 4 bases clipped from V and 0 bases from J, the junction kept 5 bases outside the gene matches. Germline CDR1 is SEHNR and CDR2 is FQNEAQ (reference sequence). The CDR3 has 16 amino acids. This CDR3 reads CASSSGQVATNEKLFF. The CDR3 DNA reads TGTGCCAGCAGCTCAGGACAGGTGGCAACTAATGAAAAACTGTTTTTT.

The chain has TRBV6-2 or TRBV6-3 and TRBJ1-5, with 8 bases matching TRBD1. This CDR3 region has 16 residues. From germline, CDR1 is MNHEY and CDR2 SVGEGT. J was trimmed by 6 bases and V by 6 bases; bases with no gene match: 13. The chain's CDR3 is CASSPTGAVVGQPQHF. The CDR3 coding sequence is TGTGCCAGCAGCCCGACAGGGGCGGTGGTTGGTCAGCCCCAGCATTTT.

The rearrangement joins TRBV19 to TRBJ2-7; weak D call: TRBD2 (5 bases). The CDR3 is 15 amino acids. Trimming pared 6 bases from V and 0 bases from J, leaving 15 bases between. CDR1 and CDR2 (germline): LNHDA, SQIVND (reference sequence). CDR3 amino acids: CASRPMDAGSYEQYF. The CDR3 DNA reads as TGTGCCAGTAGGCCGATGGACGCGGGCTCCTACGAGCAGTACTTC.

The CDR3 spells CASSQSSGNTEAFF. For the CDR3, the DNA is TGTGCCAGCAGCCAATCTTCGGGAAACACTGAAGCTTTCTTT. V gene TRBV16 combines with J gene TRBJ1-1; no clear D. The CDR3 consists of 14 residues. Germline CDR1 reads KGHSY; CDR2 reads FQNENV. V shed 0 bases and J shed 2 bases, with 7 bases lying between them. The full variable domain, in which reference TRBV16 and TRBJ1-1 provide the parts outside the CDR3, is GEEVAQTPKHLVRGEGQKAKLYCAPIKGHSYVFWYQQVLKNEFKFLISFQNENVFDETGMPKERFSAKCLPNSPCSLEIQATKLEDSAVYFCASSQSSGNTEAFFGQGTRLTVV.

The gene calls are TRBV3-1 (or the pseudogene TRBV3-2) and TRBJ1-2, with D uncertain. The V and J ends lost 4 bases and 0 bases respectively, with 9 bases between them. Germline V gene sequence: CDR1 LGHDT, CDR2 YNNKEL (reference sequence). This CDR3 has 14 amino acids. The CDR3 loop is CASSRESSNYGYTF. The CDR3 nucleotides are TGTGCCAGCAGCCGGGAGTCTTCTAACTATGGCTACACCTTC.

This clone was detected only a few times. The V and J genes are TRBV28 and TRBJ2-7, with D tentatively TRBD1 (6 bases). Germline lookup yields CDR1 MDHEN and CDR2 SYDVKM. There are 14 residues in the CDR3. V shed 5 bases and J shed 2 bases, with 13 bases lying between them. CDR3 bases: TGTGCCAGCAGTCTGGGGGACATCACCTACGAGCAGTACTTC. It translates to CASSLGDITYEQYF.